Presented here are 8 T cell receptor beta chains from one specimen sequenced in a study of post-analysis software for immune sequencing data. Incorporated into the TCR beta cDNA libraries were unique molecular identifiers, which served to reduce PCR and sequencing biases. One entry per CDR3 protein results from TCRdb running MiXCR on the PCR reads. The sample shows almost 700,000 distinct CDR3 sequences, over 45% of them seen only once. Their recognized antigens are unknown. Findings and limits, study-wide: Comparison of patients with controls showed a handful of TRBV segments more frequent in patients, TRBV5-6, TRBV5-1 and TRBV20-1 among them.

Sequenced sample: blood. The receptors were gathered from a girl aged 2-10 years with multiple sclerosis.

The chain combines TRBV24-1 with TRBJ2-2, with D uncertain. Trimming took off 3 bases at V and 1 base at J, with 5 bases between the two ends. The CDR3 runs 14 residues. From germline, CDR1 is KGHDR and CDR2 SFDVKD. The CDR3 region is CATSDNRNTGELFF. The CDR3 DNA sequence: TGTGCCACCAGTGATAACAGGAACACCGGGGAGCTGTTTTTT.

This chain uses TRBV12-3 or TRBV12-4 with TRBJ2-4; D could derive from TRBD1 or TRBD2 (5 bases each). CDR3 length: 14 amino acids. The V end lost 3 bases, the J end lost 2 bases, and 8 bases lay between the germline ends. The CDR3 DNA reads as TGTGCCAGCAGTTTGGGGGTGTCCAAAAACATTCAGTACTTC. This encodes CASSLGVSKNIQYF.

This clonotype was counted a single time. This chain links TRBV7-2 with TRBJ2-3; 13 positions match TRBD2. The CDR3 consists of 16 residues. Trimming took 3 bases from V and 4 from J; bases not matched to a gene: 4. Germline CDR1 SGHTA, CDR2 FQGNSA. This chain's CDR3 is CASSFTSGGAPDTQYF. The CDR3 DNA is TGTGCCAGCAGCTTCACTAGCGGGGGGGCCCCAGATACGCAGTATTTT. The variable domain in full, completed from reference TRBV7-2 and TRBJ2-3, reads GAGVSQSPSNKVTEKGKDVELRCDPISGHTALYWYRQSLGQGLEFLIYFQGNSAPDKSGLPSDRFSAERTGGSVSTLTIQRTQQEDSAVYLCASSFTSGGAPDTQYFGPGTRLTVL.

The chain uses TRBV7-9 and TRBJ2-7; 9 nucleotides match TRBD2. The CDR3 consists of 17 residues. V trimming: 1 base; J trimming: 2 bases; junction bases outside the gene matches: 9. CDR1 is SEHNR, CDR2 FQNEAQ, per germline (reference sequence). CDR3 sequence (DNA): TGTGCCAGCAGCTTAGGGGGAGTCGGCGGGAGGGCCTACGAGCAGTACTTC. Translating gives CASSLGGVGGRAYEQYF.

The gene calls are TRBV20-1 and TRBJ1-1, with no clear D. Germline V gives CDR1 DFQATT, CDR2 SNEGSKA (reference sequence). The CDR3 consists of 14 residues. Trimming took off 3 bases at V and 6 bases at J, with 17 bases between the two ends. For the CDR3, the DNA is TGCAGTGCTAGCGCGGGTACTTTAGACGCTGAAGCTTTCTTT. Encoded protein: CSASAGTLDAEAFF.

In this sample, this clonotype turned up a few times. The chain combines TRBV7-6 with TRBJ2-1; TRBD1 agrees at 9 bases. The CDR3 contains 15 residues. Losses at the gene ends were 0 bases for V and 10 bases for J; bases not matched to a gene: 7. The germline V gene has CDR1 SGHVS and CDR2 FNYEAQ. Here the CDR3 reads CASSLAPGQGSEQFF. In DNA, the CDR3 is TGTGCCAGCAGCTTAGCTCCGGGACAGGGTTCGGAGCAGTTCTTC.

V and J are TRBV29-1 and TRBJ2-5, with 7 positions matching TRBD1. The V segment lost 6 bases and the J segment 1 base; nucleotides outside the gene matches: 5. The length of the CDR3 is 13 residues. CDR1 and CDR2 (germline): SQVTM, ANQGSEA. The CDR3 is CSVIGQVQETQYF. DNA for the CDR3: TGCAGCGTGATTGGACAGGTCCAAGAGACCCAGTACTTC.

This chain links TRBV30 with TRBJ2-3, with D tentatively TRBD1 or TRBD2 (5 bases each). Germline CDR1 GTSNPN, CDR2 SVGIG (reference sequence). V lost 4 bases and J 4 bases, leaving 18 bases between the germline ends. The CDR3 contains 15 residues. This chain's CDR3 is CAWKRGARGPDTQYF. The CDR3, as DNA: TGTGCCTGGAAAAGGGGAGCCAGAGGTCCAGATACGCAGTATTTT.